This T cell receptor beta chain came from a study of cytotoxic CD8 clonotypes in ibrutinib-treated CLL. The V gene lost 0 bases and the J gene lost 12 bases, with 10 bases spanning the gap. The CDR3 sequence is 13 residues long. Germline lookup yields CDR1 SGHRS and CDR2 YFSETQ. Here immunoSEQ multiplex PCR was the method, and the copy in TCRdb shows in-frame clones only, minus some. The top ten clones hold around 6.6% of a sample with a few hundred thousand clones, about 64% of them seen once. This clonotype originated in a human donor with chronic lymphocytic leukemia. The chain is built from TRBV5-1 and TRBJ2-6; D may be TRBD1 (5 bases). The source was PBMCs, collected after 36 months of ibrutinib treatment. This CDR3 reads CASSLEGYSVLTF. The CDR3 region has the DNA TGCGCCAGCAGCTTGGAGGGGTACTCCGTCCTGACTTTC.